This entry lists 13 T cell receptor beta chains sequenced from one sample in a study of CD8+ T cells in alopecia areata. Specified treatment: oral pan-JAK inhibitor, 5-10 mg twice daily. Once RNA had been extracted, it was reverse transcribed into cDNA to act as the sequencing template. Method: immunoSEQ multiplex PCR; TCRdb's copy keeps in-frame clones and lacks some. The profile shows about 42,000 clones, just over 65% of them singletons. The material was CD8+ T cells sorted from blood, obtained at week 4, from a patient treated with tofacitinib. These TCRs come from a human donor with alopecia areata.

The chain couples TRBV4-3 to TRBJ2-4; D remains unclear. The length of the CDR3 is 16 residues. Trimming cost V 1 base and J 0 bases, with 10 bases left between them. Looked up from germline, CDR1 is LGHNA and CDR2 is YSLEER. The CDR3 DNA reads as TGCGCCAGCAGCCAAGCCCCACAGCTAGCCAAAAACATTCAGTACTTC. Protein product: CASSQAPQLAKNIQYF.

This clone was detected a few times. The genes are TRBV19 and TRBJ1-4; D is unclear. Looked up from germline, CDR1 is LNHDA and CDR2 is SQIVND (reference sequence). V was shortened by 3 bases and J by 11 bases, with 7 bases between the two germline ends. There are 11 residues in the CDR3. The CDR3 DNA sequence: TGTGCCAGTAGTATCGGAGGGAAACTGTTTTTT. This sequence encodes CASSIGGKLFF.

The chain is built from TRBV29-1 and TRBJ1-3; D gene ambiguous. Germline V gene data show CDR1 as SQVTM and CDR2 as ANQGSEA. The length of the CDR3 is 13 residues. Trimming shortened V by 0 bases and J by 4 bases, and 7 bases separated the two germline ends. The CDR3 DNA is TGCAGCGTTGAAGAGTATACCGGAAACACCATATATTTT. Residues: CSVEEYTGNTIYF.

The sample holds a few counts of this clone. The J gene is TRBJ1-4, the V gene TRBV29-1, with D uncertain. The CDR3 contains 13 residues. V shed 5 bases and J shed 12 bases, with 19 bases lying between them. Germline CDR1 SQVTM, CDR2 ANQGSEA. CDR3 loop: CSVLRAGSRELFF. For the CDR3, the DNA is TGCAGCGTTTTGAGGGCTGGAAGTAGGGAACTGTTTTTT.

Concerning this clone: Other nucleotide sequences in the sample specify the same CDR3. The genes are TRBV30 and TRBJ1-1, with a tentative D call TRBD1 (5 bases). Trimming took 0 bases from V and 4 from J, leaving 9 bases between them. The CDR3 is made up of 13 amino acids. The germline V gene encodes CDR1 GTSNPN and CDR2 SVGIG (reference sequence). CDR3 DNA: TGTGCCTGGAGTGTACTCGGGGGCACTGAAGCTTTCTTT. This codes for CAWSVLGGTEAFF.

V usage is TRBV30 and J usage is TRBJ2-1; D call uncertain. The CDR3 is made up of 12 amino acids. Between the trimmed V and J ends, which lost 4 bases and 8 bases, there was a span of 12 bases. Germline values: CDR1 GTSNPN, CDR2 SVGIG (reference sequence). CDR3 nucleotide sequence: TGTGCCTGGACTGGCCGTCGGGATGAGCAGTTCTTC. Protein product: CAWTGRRDEQFF.

CDR3 in DNA: TGCAGCGGCCTCCAGGATTATGGCTACACCTTC. It encodes CSGLQDYGYTF. This chain joins TRBV29-1 and TRBJ1-2, with D unresolved. Germline V gene sequence: CDR1 SQVTM, CDR2 ANQGSEA. V was trimmed by 7 bases and J by 5 bases, leaving 11 bases between them. This CDR3 region has 11 residues.

This rearrangement joins TRBV10-2 to TRBJ2-3; D remains unclear. CDR3 length: 14 residues. The V end lost 0 bases, the J end lost 4 bases, and 8 bases lay between the germline ends. Germline V lookup: CDR1 WSHSY, CDR2 SAAADI. CDR3 nucleotide sequence: TGCGCCAGCAGTGAGTCGTCTGTGGCAGATACGCAGTATTTT. This encodes CASSESSVADTQYF.

This sequence joins TRBV30 and TRBJ2-3; the D is unclear. CDR1 and CDR2 (germline): GTSNPN, SVGIG (reference sequence). The CDR3 loop spans 17 amino acids. V lost 0 bases to trimming and J lost 2 bases, with 18 bases between them. The CDR3 loop reads CAWSVISGGPNTDTQYF. CDR3 DNA sequence: TGTGCCTGGAGTGTTATATCCGGTGGGCCGAACACAGATACGCAGTATTTT.

This clone appeared a single time. The chain joins TRBV30 to TRBJ1-5; the D is unclear. The CDR3 is made up of 14 amino acids. The ends were cut back, 4 bases at V and 7 bases at J, with 17 bases in the middle. Per germline, CDR1 GTSNPN and CDR2 SVGIG (reference sequence). The CDR3 DNA reads TGTGCCTGGAACGATCAGTTGGGAGGGCAGCCCCAGCATTTT. Its protein product is CAWNDQLGGQPQHF.

The gene calls are TRBV6-6 and TRBJ2-3; D is undetermined. The germline V gene has CDR1 MNHNY and CDR2 SVGAGI (reference sequence). V was clipped by 7 bases and J by 2 bases, with 13 bases between them. The CDR3 covers 14 residues. The CDR3 bases are TGTGCCAGCACTGATTGGGCGGTCACAGATACGCAGTATTTT. Translating gives CASTDWAVTDTQYF.

The V call is TRBV6-6, the J call TRBJ2-7, with D possibly TRBD2 on 7 matching bases. The CDR3 has 15 amino acids. Germline V gene lookup returns CDR1 MNHNY and CDR2 SVGAGI (reference sequence). V shed 0 bases and J shed 3 bases, with 12 bases lying between them. The CDR3 is CASSYSGEGVYEQYF. The CDR3 DNA is TGTGCCAGCAGTTACTCGGGGGAGGGGGTCTACGAGCAGTACTTC.

A single count supports this clone. The chain links TRBV29-1 to TRBJ2-7; D unresolved. Trimming removed 6 bases at V and 6 bases at J, with 21 bases between. This CDR3 is built from 14 residues. CDR1 is SQVTM, CDR2 ANQGSEA, per germline. In DNA form, the CDR3 reads TGCAGCGTCATGATCTCGGACGCTGTCATCGAGCAGTACTTC. This gives the protein CSVMISDAVIEQYF.